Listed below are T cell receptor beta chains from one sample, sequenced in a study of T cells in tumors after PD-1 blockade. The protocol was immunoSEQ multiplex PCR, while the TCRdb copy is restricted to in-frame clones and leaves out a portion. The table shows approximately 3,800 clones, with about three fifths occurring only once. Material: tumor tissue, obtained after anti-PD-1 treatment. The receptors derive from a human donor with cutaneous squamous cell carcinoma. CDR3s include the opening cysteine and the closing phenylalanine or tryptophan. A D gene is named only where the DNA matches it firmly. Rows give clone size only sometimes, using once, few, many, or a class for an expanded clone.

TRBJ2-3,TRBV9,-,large,CASSVQMGTQYF,TGTGCCAGCAGCGTTCAGATGGGTACGCAGTATTTT
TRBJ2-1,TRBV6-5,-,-,CASSYSTGGNEQFF,TGTGCCAGCAGTTACTCGACTGGGGGCAATGAGCAGTTCTTC
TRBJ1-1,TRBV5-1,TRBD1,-,CASSSGQVNTEAFF,TGCGCCAGCAGCTCCGGACAGGTGAACACTGAAGCTTTCTTT
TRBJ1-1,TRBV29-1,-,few,CSVEDARNTEAFF,TGCAGCGTTGAAGATGCCAGGAACACTGAAGCTTTCTTT
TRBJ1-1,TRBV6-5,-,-,CASSHGTVNTEAFF,TGTGCCAGCAGTCACGGGACGGTGAACACTGAAGCTTTCTTT
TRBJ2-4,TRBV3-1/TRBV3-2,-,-,CASSQEPHIQYF,TGTGCCAGCAGCCAAGAGCCGCACATTCAGTACTTC
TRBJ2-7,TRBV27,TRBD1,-,CASSSFGTGNYEQYF,TGTGCCAGCAGTTCATTCGGGACAGGGAACTACGAGCAGTACTTC
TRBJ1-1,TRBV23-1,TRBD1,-,CASTRQGARLLEAFF,TGCGCCAGCACTCGACAGGGGGCACGCCTTCTTGAAGCTTTCTTT
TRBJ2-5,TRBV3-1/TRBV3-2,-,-,CASSQAAGSQETQYF,TGTGCCAGCAGCCAAGCCGCCGGATCCCAAGAGACCCAGTACTTC
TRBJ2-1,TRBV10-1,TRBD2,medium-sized,CASSELAGEQFF,TGCGCCAGCAGTGAGCTAGCGGGAGAGCAGTTCTTC
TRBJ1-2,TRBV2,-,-,CASSEIGSAGGYTF,TGTGCCAGCAGTGAAATCGGGAGCGCGGGGGGCTACACCTTC
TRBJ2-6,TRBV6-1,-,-,CASSDRGANVLTF,TGTGCCAGCAGTGACAGGGGGGCCAACGTCCTGACTTTC
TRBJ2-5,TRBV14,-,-,CASSQDLAWETQYF,TGTGCCAGCAGCCAAGATTTGGCTTGGGAGACCCAGTACTTC
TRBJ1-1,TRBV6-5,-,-,CASSLTTRNTEAFF,TGTGCCAGCAGTCTAACGACAAGAAACACTGAAGCTTTCTTT
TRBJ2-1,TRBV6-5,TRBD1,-,CASRVTGEAYNEQFF,TGTGCCAGCAGGGTGACAGGGGAAGCCTACAATGAGCAGTTCTTC
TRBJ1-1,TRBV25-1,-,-,CASSEYGVAGPEAFF,TGTGCCAGCAGTGAATATGGAGTAGCGGGGCCTGAAGCTTTCTTT
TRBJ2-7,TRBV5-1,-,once,CASSFTDSNVGEQYF,TGCGCCAGCAGCTTTACTGACTCAAACGTAGGCGAGCAGTACTTC
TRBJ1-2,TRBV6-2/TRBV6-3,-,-,CASSYGDYGYTF,TGTGCCAGCAGTTACGGGGACTATGGCTACACCTTC
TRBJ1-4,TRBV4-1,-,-,CASSRTVLNEKLFF,TGCGCCAGCAGCCGGACAGTCCTTAATGAAAAACTGTTTTTT
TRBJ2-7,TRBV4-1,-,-,CASSQEDRKNYEQYF,TGCGCCAGCAGCCAAGAAGATCGGAAGAACTACGAGCAGTACTTC
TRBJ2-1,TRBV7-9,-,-,CASSSDNEQFF,TGTGCCAGCAGCTCCGACAATGAGCAGTTCTTC
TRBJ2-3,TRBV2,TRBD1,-,CASSEGSGGPGTDTQYF,TGTGCCAGCAGTGAAGGGTCAGGGGGCCCCGGCACAGATACGCAGTATTTT
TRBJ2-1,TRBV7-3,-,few,CASSLTGSGQSRNEQFF,TGTGCCAGCAGCTTAACGGGCAGCGGACAAAGCCGGAATGAGCAGTTCTTC
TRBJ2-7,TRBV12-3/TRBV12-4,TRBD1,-,CASTKGQGYEQYF,TGTGCCAGCACCAAAGGACAGGGCTACGAGCAGTACTTC
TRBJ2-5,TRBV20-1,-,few,CSAGALETQYF,TGCAGTGCGGGGGCCTTGGAGACCCAGTACTTC
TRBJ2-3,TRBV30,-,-,CAWSQAGTDTQYF,TGTGCCTGGAGCCAGGCCGGAACAGATACGCAGTATTTT
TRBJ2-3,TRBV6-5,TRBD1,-,CASSNYGTGGDTQYF,TGTGCCAGCAGTAATTACGGGACAGGGGGGGATACGCAGTATTTT
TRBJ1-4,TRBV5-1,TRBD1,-,CASRGQGREKLFF,TGCGCCAGCAGGGGACAGGGTCGCGAAAAACTGTTTTTT
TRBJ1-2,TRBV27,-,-,CASSLVGNNYGYTF,TGTGCCAGCAGTTTAGTCGGTAATAACTATGGCTACACCTTC
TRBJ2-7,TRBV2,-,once,CASSVVYEQYF,TGTGCCAGCTCAGTAGTTTACGAGCAGTACTTC
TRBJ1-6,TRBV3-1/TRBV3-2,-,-,CASSQGAVNNSPLHF,TGTGCCAGCAGCCAAGGGGCGGTGAATAATTCACCCCTCCACTTT
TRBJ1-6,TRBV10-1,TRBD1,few,CASGGQGAGSPLHF,TGCGCCAGCGGGGGACAGGGGGCCGGTTCACCCCTCCACTTT
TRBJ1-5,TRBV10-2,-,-,CASSAGYNQPQHF,TGCGCCAGCAGTGCAGGCTACAATCAGCCCCAGCATTTT
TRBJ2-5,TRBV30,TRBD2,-,CAWSTSGQETQYF,TGTGCCTGGAGCACTAGCGGGCAAGAGACCCAGTACTTC
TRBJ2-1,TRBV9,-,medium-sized,CASSLDGGPRVNEQFF,TGTGCCAGCAGTTTAGACGGGGGGCCAAGAGTCAATGAGCAGTTCTTC
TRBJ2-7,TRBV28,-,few,CASRRGGLAYEQYF,TGTGCCAGCAGAAGGGGGGGTCTAGCTTACGAGCAGTACTTC
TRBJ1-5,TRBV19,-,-,CASSIAPGNLGGNQPQHF,TGTGCCAGTAGTATAGCTCCAGGGAACCTTGGCGGCAATCAGCCCCAGCATTTT
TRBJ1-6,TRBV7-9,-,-,CASSTSVGVPDNSPLHF,TGTGCCAGCAGCACAAGTGTTGGGGTGCCGGATAATTCACCCCTCCACTTT
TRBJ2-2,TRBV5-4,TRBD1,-,CASSLPGTGGLNTGELFF,TGTGCCAGCAGCTTGCCCGGGACAGGGGGCCTGAACACCGGGGAGCTGTTTTTT
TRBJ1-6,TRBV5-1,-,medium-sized,CASSLASGAGNSPLHF,TGCGCCAGCAGCTTGGCCTCGGGGGCGGGTAATTCACCCCTCCACTTT
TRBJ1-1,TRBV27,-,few,CASSTQVTPNTEAFF,TGTGCCAGCAGTACACAGGTAACCCCGAACACTGAAGCTTTCTTT
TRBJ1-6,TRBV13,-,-,CASSLGDRNNSPLHF,TGTGCCAGCAGCTTAGGCGACAGGAATAATTCACCCCTCCACTTT
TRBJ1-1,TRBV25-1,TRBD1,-,CASAGTAGTEAFF,TGTGCCAGCGCCGGGACAGCGGGCACTGAAGCTTTCTTT
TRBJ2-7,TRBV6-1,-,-,CASSEGPGPSYEQYF,TGTGCCAGCAGTGAAGGTCCAGGGCCTTCCTACGAGCAGTACTTC
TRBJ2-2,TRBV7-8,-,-,CASSPYSGANTGELFF,TGTGCCAGCAGCCCATATAGCGGAGCGAACACCGGGGAGCTGTTTTTT
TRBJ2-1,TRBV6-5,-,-,CASSGDANEQFF,TGTGCCAGCAGCGGGGACGCCAATGAGCAGTTCTTC
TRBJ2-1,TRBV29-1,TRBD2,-,CSVTLAGVVNEQFF,TGCAGCGTGACTCTAGCGGGGGTAGTGAATGAGCAGTTCTTC
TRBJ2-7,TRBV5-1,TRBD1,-,CASSPGPGQGATEQYF,TGCGCCAGCAGCCCGGGCCCAGGACAGGGGGCTACCGAGCAGTACTTC
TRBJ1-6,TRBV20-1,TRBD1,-,CSASMQGVGSPLHF,TGCAGTGCTAGTATGCAGGGGGTGGGTTCACCCCTCCACTTT
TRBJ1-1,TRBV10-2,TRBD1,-,CASRGQGASTEAFF,TGCGCCAGCAGGGGACAGGGGGCTAGTACTGAAGCTTTCTTT